Below, 14 T cell receptor beta chains from the same sample are listed, as sequenced in a study of identical twins. Each CDR3 protein gets one entry after TCRdb re-called the 5' RACE reads with MiXCR. The top ten clones hold 0.25% to 0.3% of a sample with 1.5 million or so distinct CDR3 sequences, under 35% of them seen once. The sequenced material came from cord blood. The receptor source for this set is a newborn girl in good health.

V is TRBV6-6 and J is TRBJ2-3; 11 bases map to TRBD1. Germline loops: CDR1 MNHNY, CDR2 SVGAGI (reference sequence). The CDR3 runs 14 residues. The ends lost 5 bases at V and 5 bases at J; junction bases unmatched: 3. The CDR3 bases are TGTGCCAGCAGTCGGGGACAGGGGGGAGATACGCAGTATTTT. It specifies CASSRGQGGDTQYF.

A note on this clonotype: The junction and the germline gene differ at one end; a read error may be behind it. The V gene is TRBV6-5, the J gene TRBJ1-1; D gene unclear. There are 15 residues in the CDR3. Germline CDR1 and CDR2: MNHEY and SVGAGI. This chain's CDR3 is CAGSYLGGPGTEAFF. The DNA of the CDR3 is TGTGCCGGCAGTTACTTAGGAGGGCCGGGCACTGAAGCTTTCTTT.

V usage is TRBV6-1 and J usage is TRBJ2-5; D is possibly TRBD2 (5 bases). V lost 0 bases and J lost 2, with 13 bases in between. Germline V gives CDR1 MNHNS, CDR2 SASEGT. The CDR3 consists of 16 residues. In DNA form, the CDR3 reads TGTGCCAGCAGTGAAGCCCCTAGCCCGTGGCAAGAGACCCAGTACTTC. Its protein product is CASSEAPSPWQETQYF.

The rearrangement joins TRBV7-8 to TRBJ2-1, with 10 bases identical to TRBD2. Germline trimming cut 5 bases from V and 5 bases from J; bases unmatched to any gene: 9. The V gene's germline CDR1 is SGHVS and CDR2 FQNEAQ. The CDR3 length is 16 residues. DNA for the CDR3: TGTGCCAGCAGCGAAAAGCGGGGGGGCCGGGACAATGAGCAGTTCTTC. The encoded protein is CASSEKRGGRDNEQFF.

This clonotype has a handful of counts. The CDR3 protein is CASSLVSGRAREQFF. CDR3 bases: TGTGCCAGCAGCTTGGTAAGCGGGAGGGCCCGTGAGCAGTTCTTC. The rearrangement links TRBV5-4 to TRBJ2-1, with 10 positions matching TRBD2. CDR3 length: 15 amino acids. Per the germline V gene, CDR1 is SGHNT and CDR2 is YYREEE (reference sequence). The trim removed 0 bases at V and 9 bases at J, leaving 6 bases unmatched. The entire variable domain, with the rest obtained from reference TRBV5-4 and TRBJ2-1, is as follows: ETGVTQSPTHLIKTRGQQVTLRCSSQSGHNTVSWYQQALGQGPQFIFQYYREEENGRGNFPPRFSGLQFPNYSSELNVNALELDDSALYLCASSLVSGRAREQFFGPGTRLTVL.

Of note for this clonotype: An end of the junction differs from the germline gene, which may be a read error. As DNA, the CDR3 is TGTGCCAGCAGTTTAGAGGGGACTGGGGCCGACGTCCTGACTTTC. Translated, it gives CASSLEGTGADVLTF. The rearrangement uses TRBV27 and TRBJ2-6; TRBD2 might be the D (6 bases). Germline CDR1 and CDR2: MNHEY and SMNVEV (reference sequence). CDR3 size: 15 residues.

The table lists this clonotype with a few counts. The V gene is TRBV20-1, the J gene TRBJ1-5; D possibly corresponds to TRBD1 (6 bases). CDR1 and CDR2 (germline): DFQATT, SNEGSKA (reference sequence). V shed 5 bases and J shed 2 bases, with 10 bases lying between them. CDR3 size: 13 residues. Written as DNA, the CDR3 is TGCAGTGCTCACAGGGCAGGCAATCAGCCCCAGCATTTT. It translates to CSAHRAGNQPQHF.

This chain connects TRBV20-1 to TRBJ2-7; 8 bases are shared with TRBD1. The CDR3 length is 14 residues. V shed 1 base, J shed 2 bases, and the junction held 4 bases outside the gene matches. Germline V lookup: CDR1 DFQATT, CDR2 SNEGSKA (reference sequence). CDR3 DNA sequence: TGCAGTGCTAGAGGATGGGACAGGACCTACGAGCAGTACTTC. Its translation: CSARGWDRTYEQYF.

The V gene is TRBV7-9, the J gene TRBJ2-6; 8 bases line up with TRBD2. V dropped 2 bases and J dropped 1; count of bases not matched to a gene: 7. Germline V CDR1 and CDR2: SEHNR, FQNEAQ (reference sequence). The CDR3 runs 18 residues. CDR3 loop: CASSLIGTSVSGANVLTF. CDR3 bases: TGTGCCAGCAGCTTAATAGGGACTAGTGTATCTGGGGCCAACGTCCTGACTTTC.

The chain joins TRBV7-7 to TRBJ2-7; 13 bases match TRBD2. Germline loops: CDR1 SSHAT, CDR2 FNYEAQ (reference sequence). V shed 5 bases and J 7 bases; nucleotides not matched to a gene: 11. This CDR3 comprises 16 residues. CDR3 in amino acids: CASSPRTSGGYNEQYF. CDR3 in DNA: TGTGCCAGCAGCCCCAGGACTAGCGGGGGATACAATGAGCAGTACTTC.

This clonotype was seen more than once but under ten times. The CDR3 sequence: CASSLGQGAFYNEQYF. The CDR3 region has the DNA TGCGCCAGCAGCTTGGGACAGGGGGCGTTTTACAATGAGCAGTACTTC. V usage is TRBV5-1 and J usage is TRBJ2-7; 10 nucleotides line up with TRBD1. Germline-derived CDR1 and CDR2 are SGHRS and YFSETQ. CDR3 length equals 16 residues. With 0 bases clipped from V and 7 bases from J, the junction kept 10 bases outside the gene matches.

Written as DNA, the CDR3 is TGTGCCAGCAGCCCCCGCCGACTAGGAGTCGGTTACGAGCAGTACTTC. Residues: CASSPRRLGVGYEQYF. The chain employs TRBV7-8 and TRBJ2-7, with a weak D call TRBD2 (6 bases). Trimming removed 5 bases at V and 4 bases at J, with 21 bases between. The germline V gene encodes CDR1 SGHVS and CDR2 FQNEAQ. CDR3 length equals 16 residues. Full variable domain (missing parts from reference TRBV7-8 and TRBJ2-7): GAGVSQSPRYKVAKRGQDVALRCDPISGHVSLFWYQQALGQGPEFLTYFQNEAQLDKSGLPSDRFFAERPEGSVSTLKIQRTQQEDSAVYLCASSPRRLGVGYEQYFGPGTRLTVT.

This clonotype has at least ten counts. The chain is built from TRBV27 and TRBJ2-7; D might be TRBD1 (5 bases). The CDR3 covers 11 residues. CDR1 is MNHEY and CDR2 is SMNVEV in the germline V gene (reference sequence). The V gene lost 8 bases and the J gene lost 3 bases, with 8 bases spanning the gap. This chain's CDR3 is CASRTFYEQYF. CDR3 nucleotide sequence: TGTGCCAGCCGGACATTCTACGAGCAGTACTTC.

This sequence joins TRBV24-1 and TRBJ2-3; TRBD2 matches at 9 bases. The CDR3 runs to 16 residues. J gave up 4 bases and V 1 base, and 5 bases lay outside the gene matches. The germline V gene has CDR1 KGHDR and CDR2 SFDVKD. CDR3 in DNA: TGTGCCACCAGTGATTTCGTCGCGGGAGGGGCAGATACGCAGTATTTT. The encoded protein is CATSDFVAGGADTQYF.